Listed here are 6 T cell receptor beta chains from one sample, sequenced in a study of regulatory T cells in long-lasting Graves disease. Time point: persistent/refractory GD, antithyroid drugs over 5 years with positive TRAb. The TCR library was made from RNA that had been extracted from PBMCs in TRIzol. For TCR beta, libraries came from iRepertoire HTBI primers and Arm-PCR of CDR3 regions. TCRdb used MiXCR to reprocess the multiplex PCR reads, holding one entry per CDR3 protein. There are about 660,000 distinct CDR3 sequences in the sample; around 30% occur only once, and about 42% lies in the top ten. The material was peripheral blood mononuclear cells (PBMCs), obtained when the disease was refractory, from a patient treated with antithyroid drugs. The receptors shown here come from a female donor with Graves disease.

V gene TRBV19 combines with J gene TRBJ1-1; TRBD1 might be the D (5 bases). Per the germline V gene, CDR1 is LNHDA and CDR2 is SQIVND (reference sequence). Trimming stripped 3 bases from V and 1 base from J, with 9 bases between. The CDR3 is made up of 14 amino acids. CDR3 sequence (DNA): TGTGCCAGTAGTATCTCCACAGGGAACACTGAAGCTTTCTTT. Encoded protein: CASSISTGNTEAFF. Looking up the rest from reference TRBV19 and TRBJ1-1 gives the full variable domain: DGGITQSPKYLFRKEGQNVTLSCEQNLNHDAMYWYRQDPGQGLRLIYYSQIVNDFQKGDIAEGYSVSREKKESFPLTVTSAQKNPTAFYLCASSISTGNTEAFFGQGTRLTVV.

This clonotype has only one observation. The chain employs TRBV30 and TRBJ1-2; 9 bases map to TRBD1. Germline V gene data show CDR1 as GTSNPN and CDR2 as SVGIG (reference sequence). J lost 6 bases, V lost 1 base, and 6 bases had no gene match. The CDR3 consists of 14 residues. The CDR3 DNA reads TGTGCCTGGAGTGCTTGGACAGGGGTTCATGGCTACACCTTC. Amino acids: CAWSAWTGVHGYTF. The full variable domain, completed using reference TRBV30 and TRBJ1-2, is SQTIHQWPATLVQPVGSPLSLECTVEGTSNPNLYWYRQAAGRGLQLLFYSVGIGQISSEVPQNLSASRPQDRQFILSSKKLLLSDSGFYLCAWSAWTGVHGYTFGSGTRLTVV.

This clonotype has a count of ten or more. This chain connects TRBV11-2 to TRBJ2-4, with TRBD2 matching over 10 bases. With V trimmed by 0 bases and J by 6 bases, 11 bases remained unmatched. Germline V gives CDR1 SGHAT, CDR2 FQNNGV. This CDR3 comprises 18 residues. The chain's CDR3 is CASSLDWWASGRGNIQYF. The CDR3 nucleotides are TGTGCCAGCAGCTTAGATTGGTGGGCTAGCGGGAGAGGAAACATTCAGTACTTC.

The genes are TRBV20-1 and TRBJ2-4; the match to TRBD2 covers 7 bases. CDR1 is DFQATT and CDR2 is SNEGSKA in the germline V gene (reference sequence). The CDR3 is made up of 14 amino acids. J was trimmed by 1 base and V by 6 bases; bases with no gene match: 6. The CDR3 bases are TGCAGTGCCTCCGTTAGCGGGGCCAAAAACATTCAGTACTTC. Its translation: CSASVSGAKNIQYF.

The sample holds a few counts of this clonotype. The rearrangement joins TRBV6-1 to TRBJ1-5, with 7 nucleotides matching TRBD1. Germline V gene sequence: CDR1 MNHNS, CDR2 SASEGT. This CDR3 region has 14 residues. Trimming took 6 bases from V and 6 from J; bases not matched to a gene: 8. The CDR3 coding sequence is TGTGCCAGCAGCGCAGGGGGTGACAGTCAGCCCCAGCATTTT. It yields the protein CASSAGGDSQPQHF.

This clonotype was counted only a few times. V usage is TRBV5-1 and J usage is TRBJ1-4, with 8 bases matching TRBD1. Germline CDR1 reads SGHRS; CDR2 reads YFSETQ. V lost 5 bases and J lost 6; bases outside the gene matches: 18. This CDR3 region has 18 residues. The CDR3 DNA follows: TGCGCCAGCAGATCTCTCCGGACAGGGAGGATAGGAGATGAAAAACTGTTTTTT. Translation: CASRSLRTGRIGDEKLFF.